Below are 13 T cell receptor beta chains sequenced from a single sample in a study of shared clonotypes between healthy human individuals. Measured with immunoSEQ multiplex PCR; TCRdb has only the in-frame clones, and not every one. The data hold roughly 490,000 clones, with 75% to 85% observed a single time. Sequenced sample: PBMCs. Receptors were obtained from a middle-aged woman in good health. Some clones in this sample may be carry-over from other donors' samples.

V usage is TRBV7-3 and J usage is TRBJ2-3; D unclear. This CDR3 region has 13 residues. Trimming took off 4 bases at V and 2 bases at J, with 7 bases between the two ends. Germline CDR1 SGHTA, CDR2 FQGTGA. The CDR3 region has the DNA TGTGCCAGCAGCTCGGACCACACAGATACGCAGTATTTT. Translating it yields CASSSDHTDTQYF. The whole variable domain, filled in from reference TRBV7-3 and TRBJ2-3, reads GAGVSQTPSNKVTEKGKYVELRCDPISGHTALYWYRQSLGQGPEFLIYFQGTGAADDSGLPNDRFFAVRPEGSVSTLKIQRTERGDSAVYLCASSSDHTDTQYFGPGTRLTVL.

The genes are TRBV7-3 and TRBJ2-2; weak D call: TRBD1 (7 bases). The germline V gene has CDR1 SGHTA and CDR2 FQGTGA. Deletions cut 6 bases from V and 4 bases from J, with 33 bases between. The CDR3 has 21 amino acids. CDR3: CASSAHTPGVLMRDSTGELFF. In DNA form, the CDR3 reads TGTGCCAGCAGTGCACATACCCCGGGGGTATTAATGCGGGACAGCACCGGGGAGCTGTTTTTT.

In its sample, this clone was seen once. The chain joins TRBV5-1 to TRBJ2-7; maybe TRBD2 (6 bases). V gave up 3 bases and J gave up 2 bases, with 12 bases separating them. Germline CDR1 and CDR2: SGHRS and YFSETQ. The CDR3 runs 14 residues. CDR3 sequence reads: CASSWGDGPYEQYF. In DNA, the CDR3 is TGCGCCAGCAGCTGGGGGGACGGGCCCTACGAGCAGTACTTC.

This clone occurred many times. V usage is TRBV4-3 and J usage is TRBJ2-1, with 10 bases aligning to TRBD2. This CDR3 comprises 15 residues. CDR1 LGHNA and CDR2 YSLEER come from the germline V gene. Losses at the gene ends were 1 base for V and 4 bases for J; bases not matched to a gene: 1. The CDR3 DNA reads TGCGCCAGCAGCCAAGCTAGCGGGGGTTACAATGAGCAGTTCTTC. The encoded protein is CASSQASGGYNEQFF.

This clone showed up just once. This chain connects TRBV5-8 to TRBJ2-6; the D gene is possibly TRBD1 (5 bases). Germline CDR1 SGHTS, CDR2 YDEGEE. This CDR3 comprises 15 residues. With 1 base removed from V and 2 bases from J, the gap between germline ends came to 7 bases. The CDR3 reads CASSLPGPGANVLTF. DNA for the CDR3: TGTGCCAGCAGCTTGCCAGGGCCTGGGGCCAACGTCCTGACTTTC.

The rearrangement uses TRBV30 and TRBJ2-7, with 9 bases aligning to TRBD2. The CDR3 extends over 12 amino acids. J gave up 6 bases and V 7 bases, and 7 bases lay outside the gene matches. The germline V gene has CDR1 GTSNPN and CDR2 SVGIG (reference sequence). This chain's CDR3 is CASGLAPSEQYF. The CDR3 coding sequence is TGTGCCTCCGGACTAGCGCCCAGCGAGCAGTACTTC.

This clone was detected only a few times. The chain is built from TRBV29-1 and TRBJ2-1; 8 bases are shared with TRBD2. CDR3 length: 14 residues. The junction had 6 bases not matched to a gene; V was cut back by 3 bases and J by 5 bases. Germline V gene sequence: CDR1 SQVTM, CDR2 ANQGSEA. This CDR3 is CSVDPGLANNEQFF. Written as DNA, the CDR3 is TGCAGCGTTGATCCAGGACTAGCAAACAATGAGCAGTTCTTC.

The rearrangement links TRBV27 to TRBJ2-2; D perhaps matches TRBD1 (5 bases). Per germline, CDR1 MNHEY and CDR2 SMNVEV (reference sequence). With 4 bases removed from V and 7 bases from J, the gap between germline ends came to 16 bases. This CDR3 is built from 15 residues. The CDR3 region is CASSSHGAQHGELFF. Here the CDR3 DNA reads TGTGCCAGCAGTTCCCATGGGGCCCAGCACGGGGAGCTGTTTTTT.

This clone came up a few times. This chain links TRBV7-9 with TRBJ2-1, with D perhaps matching TRBD1 or TRBD2 (6 bases each). V dropped 5 bases and J dropped 5 bases, with 16 bases sitting between them. Germline CDR1 SEHNR, CDR2 FQNEAQ (reference sequence). This CDR3 spans 15 amino acids. As DNA, the CDR3 is TGTGCCAGCAGCCAAGATCAAGGGGGGCACAATGAGCAGTTCTTC. As protein: CASSQDQGGHNEQFF.

This sequence joins TRBV7-2 and TRBJ2-7; D is ambiguous. Germline V gene data show CDR1 as SGHTA and CDR2 as FQGNSA. CDR3 length equals 14 residues. Trimming stripped 2 bases from V and 3 bases from J, with 11 bases between. The DNA of the CDR3 is TGTGCCAGCAGCTTAAGGCTACGTTACTACGAGCAGTACTTC. Translated, it gives CASSLRLRYYEQYF.

The rearrangement joins TRBV6-1 to TRBJ2-6; D remains unclear. Trimming pared 4 bases from V and 0 bases from J, leaving 7 bases between. The CDR3 has 15 residues. CDR1 and CDR2 from the germline V gene are MNHNS and SASEGT. For the CDR3, the DNA is TGTGCCAGCAGTGCCCAGAGCTCTGGGGCCAACGTCCTGACTTTC. Its protein is CASSAQSSGANVLTF.

This chain joins TRBV21-1 and TRBJ1-5; the table's D call of TRBD1 was not tested on the DNA. TRBV21-1 is designated a pseudogene. The CDR3 totals 20 residues. CDR3 sequence reads: CASFGILRPIQGNGNQPQHF. DNA of the CDR3: TGTGCCAGCTTTGGGATCTTGAGGCCAATACAGGGGAATGGCAATCAGCCCCAGCATTTT.

As for this clone: One junction end disagrees with the germline gene, perhaps due to a read error. The genes are TRBV29-1 and TRBJ2-1; 10 bases align to TRBD2. CDR1 is SQVTM and CDR2 is ANQGSEA in the germline V gene. The CDR3 loop spans 15 amino acids. The CDR3 is CSVIYLAGDVNEQLF. CDR3 coding DNA: TGCAGCGTGATCTACCTAGCGGGAGACGTCAATGAGCAGCTCTTC.